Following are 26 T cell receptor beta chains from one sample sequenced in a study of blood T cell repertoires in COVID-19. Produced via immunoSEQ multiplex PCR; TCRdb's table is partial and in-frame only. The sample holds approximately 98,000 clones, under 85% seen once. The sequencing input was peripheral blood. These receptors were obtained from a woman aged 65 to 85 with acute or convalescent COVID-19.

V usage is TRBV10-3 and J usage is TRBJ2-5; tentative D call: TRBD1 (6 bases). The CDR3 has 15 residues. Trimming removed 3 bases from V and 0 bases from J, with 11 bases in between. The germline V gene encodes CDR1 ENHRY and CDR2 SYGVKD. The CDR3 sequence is CAISDRGGDQETQYF. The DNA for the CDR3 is TGTGCCATCAGTGATCGAGGGGGAGACCAAGAGACCCAGTACTTC.

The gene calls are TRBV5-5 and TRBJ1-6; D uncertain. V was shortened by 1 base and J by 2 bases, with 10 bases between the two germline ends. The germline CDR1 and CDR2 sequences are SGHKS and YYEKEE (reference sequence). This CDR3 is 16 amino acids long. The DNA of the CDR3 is TGTGCCAGCAGCTTGCGTCGAGAACCCTATAATTCACCCCTCCACTTT. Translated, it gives CASSLRREPYNSPLHF.

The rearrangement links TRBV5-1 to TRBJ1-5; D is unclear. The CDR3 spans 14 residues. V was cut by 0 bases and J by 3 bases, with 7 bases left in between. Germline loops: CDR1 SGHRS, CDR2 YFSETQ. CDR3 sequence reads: CASSLGHPNQPQHF. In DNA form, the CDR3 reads TGCGCCAGCAGCTTGGGACATCCCAATCAGCCCCAGCATTTT.

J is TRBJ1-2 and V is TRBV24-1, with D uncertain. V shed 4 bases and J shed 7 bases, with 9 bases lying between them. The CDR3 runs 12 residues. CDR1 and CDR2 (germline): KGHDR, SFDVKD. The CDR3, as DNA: TGTGCCACCAGTGACCGGGAGGTTGGCTACACCTTC. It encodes CATSDREVGYTF.

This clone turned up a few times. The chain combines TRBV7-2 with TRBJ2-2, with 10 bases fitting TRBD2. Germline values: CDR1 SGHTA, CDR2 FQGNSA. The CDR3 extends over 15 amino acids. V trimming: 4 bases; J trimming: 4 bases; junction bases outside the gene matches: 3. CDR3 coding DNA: TGTGCCAGCAGCTCAAGCGGGGGGGTCACCGGGGAGCTGTTTTTT. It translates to CASSSSGGVTGELFF.

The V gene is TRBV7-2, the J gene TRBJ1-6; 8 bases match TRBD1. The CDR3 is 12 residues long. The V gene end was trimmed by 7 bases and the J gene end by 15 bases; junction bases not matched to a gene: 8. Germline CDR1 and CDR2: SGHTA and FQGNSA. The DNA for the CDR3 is TGTGCCAGCACCCGGACAGGGTGGGGCCTCCACTTT. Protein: CASTRTGWGLHF.

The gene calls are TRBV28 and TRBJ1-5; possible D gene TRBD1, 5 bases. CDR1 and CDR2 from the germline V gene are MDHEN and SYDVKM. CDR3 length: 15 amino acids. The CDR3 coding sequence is TGTGCTGGGCGGGGCGGGGGGATTAACAATCAGCCCCAGCATTTT. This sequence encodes CAGRGGGINNQPQHF.

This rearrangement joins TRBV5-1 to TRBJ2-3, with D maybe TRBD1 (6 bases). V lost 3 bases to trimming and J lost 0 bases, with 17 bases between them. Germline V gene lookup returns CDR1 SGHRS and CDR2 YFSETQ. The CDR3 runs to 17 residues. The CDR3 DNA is TGCGCCAGCAGCTACACACAGGGTCAACCTAGCACAGATACGCAGTATTTT. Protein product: CASSYTQGQPSTDTQYF.

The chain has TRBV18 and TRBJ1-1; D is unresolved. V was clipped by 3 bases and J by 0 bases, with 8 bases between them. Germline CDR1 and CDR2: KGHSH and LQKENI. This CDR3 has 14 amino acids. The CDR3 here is CASSPLPMNTEAFF. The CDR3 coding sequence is TGTGCCAGCTCACCCCTACCTATGAACACTGAAGCTTTCTTT. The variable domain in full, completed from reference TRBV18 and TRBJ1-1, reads NAGVMQNPRHLVRRRGQEARLRCSPMKGHSHVYWYRQLPEEGLKFMVYLQKENIIDESGMPKERFSAEFPKEGPSILRIQQVVRGDSAAYFCASSPLPMNTEAFFGQGTRLTVV.

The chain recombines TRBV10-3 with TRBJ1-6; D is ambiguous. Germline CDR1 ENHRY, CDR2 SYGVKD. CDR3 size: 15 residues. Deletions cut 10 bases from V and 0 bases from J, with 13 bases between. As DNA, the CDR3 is TGTGCCACCACGGGTCTGAGCTCCTATAATTCACCCCTCCACTTT. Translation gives CATTGLSSYNSPLHF.

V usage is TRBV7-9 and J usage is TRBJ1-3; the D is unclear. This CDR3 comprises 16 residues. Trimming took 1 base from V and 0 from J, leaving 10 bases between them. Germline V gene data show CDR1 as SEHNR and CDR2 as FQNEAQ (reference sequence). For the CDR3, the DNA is TGTGCCAGCAGCTTAGATGCAGTCCTCTCTGGAAACACCATATATTTT. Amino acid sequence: CASSLDAVLSGNTIYF.

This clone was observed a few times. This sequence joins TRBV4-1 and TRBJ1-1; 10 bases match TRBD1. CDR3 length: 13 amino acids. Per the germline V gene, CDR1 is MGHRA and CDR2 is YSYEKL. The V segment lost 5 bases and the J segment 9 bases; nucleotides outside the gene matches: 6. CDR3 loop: CASSGRTGGKAFF. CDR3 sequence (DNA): TGCGCCAGCAGCGGCCGGACAGGGGGAAAAGCTTTCTTT.

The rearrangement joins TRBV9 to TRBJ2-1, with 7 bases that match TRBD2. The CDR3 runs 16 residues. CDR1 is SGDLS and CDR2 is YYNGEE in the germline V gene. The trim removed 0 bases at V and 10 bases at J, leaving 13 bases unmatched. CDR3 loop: CASSVDRGRHVGEQFF. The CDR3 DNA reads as TGTGCCAGCAGCGTAGACCGCGGGAGACATGTTGGCGAGCAGTTCTTC.

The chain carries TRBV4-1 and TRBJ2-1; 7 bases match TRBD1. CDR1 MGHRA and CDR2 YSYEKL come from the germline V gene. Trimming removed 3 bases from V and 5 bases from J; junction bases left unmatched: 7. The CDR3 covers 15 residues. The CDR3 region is CASSQMDRSDNEQFF. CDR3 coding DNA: TGCGCCAGCAGCCAGATGGACAGGTCAGACAATGAGCAGTTCTTC.

CDR3 residues: CASSPAPDRVGRNYGYTF. The CDR3 DNA sequence: TGTGCCAGCTCACCAGCACCGGACAGGGTGGGGAGGAACTATGGCTACACCTTC. The J gene is TRBJ1-2, the V gene TRBV18; 8 nucleotides align to TRBD1. Germline values: CDR1 KGHSH, CDR2 LQKENI. CDR3 length: 18 amino acids. The V segment lost 2 bases and the J segment 2 bases; nucleotides outside the gene matches: 13.

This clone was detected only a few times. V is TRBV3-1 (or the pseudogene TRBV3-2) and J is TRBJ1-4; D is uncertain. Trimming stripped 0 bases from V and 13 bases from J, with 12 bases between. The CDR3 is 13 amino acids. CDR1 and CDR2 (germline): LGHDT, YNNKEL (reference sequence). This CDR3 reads CASSQDPAGRLFF. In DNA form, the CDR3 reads TGTGCCAGCAGCCAAGATCCGGCCGGGAGACTGTTTTTT.

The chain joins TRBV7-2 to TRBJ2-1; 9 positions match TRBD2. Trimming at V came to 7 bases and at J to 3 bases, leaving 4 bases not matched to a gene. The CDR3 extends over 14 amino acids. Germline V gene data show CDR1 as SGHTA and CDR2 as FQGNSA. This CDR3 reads CASNLLAGYNEQFF. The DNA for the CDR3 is TGTGCCAGCAACCTACTAGCGGGCTACAATGAGCAGTTCTTC.

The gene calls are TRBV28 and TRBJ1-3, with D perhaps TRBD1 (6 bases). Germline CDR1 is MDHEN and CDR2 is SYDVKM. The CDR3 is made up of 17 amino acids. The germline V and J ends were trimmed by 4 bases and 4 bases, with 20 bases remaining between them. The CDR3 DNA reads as TGTGCCAGCAGTTCACAGGGTAGGGGATTGAGGGGAAACACCATATATTTT. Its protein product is CASSSQGRGLRGNTIYF.

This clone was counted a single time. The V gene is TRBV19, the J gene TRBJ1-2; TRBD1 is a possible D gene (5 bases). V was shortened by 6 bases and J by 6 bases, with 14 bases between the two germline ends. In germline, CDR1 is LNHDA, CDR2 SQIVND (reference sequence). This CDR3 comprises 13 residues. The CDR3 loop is CASRRQGGNGYTF. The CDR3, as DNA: TGTGCCAGTAGGCGGCAGGGAGGAAATGGCTACACCTTC.

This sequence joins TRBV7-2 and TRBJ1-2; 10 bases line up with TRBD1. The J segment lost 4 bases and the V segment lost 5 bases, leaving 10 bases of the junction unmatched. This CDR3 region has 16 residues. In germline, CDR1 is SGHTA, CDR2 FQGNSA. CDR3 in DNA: TGTGCCAGCAGCGCCCCGGGGGACAGGGGCGCCTATGGCTACACCTTC. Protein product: CASSAPGDRGAYGYTF.

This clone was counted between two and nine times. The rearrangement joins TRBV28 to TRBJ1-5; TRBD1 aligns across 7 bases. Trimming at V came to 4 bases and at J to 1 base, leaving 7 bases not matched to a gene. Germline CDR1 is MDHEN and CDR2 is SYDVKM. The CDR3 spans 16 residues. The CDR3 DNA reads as TGTGCCAGCAGTTATACAGGGGTTCAAAGCAATCAGCCCCAGCATTTT. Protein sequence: CASSYTGVQSNQPQHF.

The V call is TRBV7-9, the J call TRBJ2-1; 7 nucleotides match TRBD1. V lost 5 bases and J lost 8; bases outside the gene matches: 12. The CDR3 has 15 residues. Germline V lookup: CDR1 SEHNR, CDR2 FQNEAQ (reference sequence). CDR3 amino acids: CASSPRQGFIDEQFF. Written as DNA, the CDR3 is TGTGCCAGCAGCCCCCGACAGGGTTTTATAGATGAGCAGTTCTTC.

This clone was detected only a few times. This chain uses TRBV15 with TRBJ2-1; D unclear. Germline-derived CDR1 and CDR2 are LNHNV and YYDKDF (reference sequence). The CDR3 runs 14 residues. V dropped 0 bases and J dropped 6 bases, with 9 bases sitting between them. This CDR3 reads CATSRDLSSNEQFF. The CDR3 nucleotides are TGTGCCACCAGCAGAGATCTTAGCTCCAATGAGCAGTTCTTC.

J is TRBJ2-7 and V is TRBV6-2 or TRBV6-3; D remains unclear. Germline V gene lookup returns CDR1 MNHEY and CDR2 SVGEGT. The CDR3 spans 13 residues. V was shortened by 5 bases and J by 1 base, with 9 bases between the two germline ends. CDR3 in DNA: TGTGCCAGCAGTATTGGCGGTTCCTACGAGCAGTACGTC. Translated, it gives CASSIGGSYEQYV.

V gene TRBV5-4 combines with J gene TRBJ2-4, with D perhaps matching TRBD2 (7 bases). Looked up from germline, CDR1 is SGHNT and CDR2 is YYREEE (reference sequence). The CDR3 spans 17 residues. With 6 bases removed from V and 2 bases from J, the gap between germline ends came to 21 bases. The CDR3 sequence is CASTTGGGKGSKNIQYF. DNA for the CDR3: TGTGCCAGCACCACAGGCGGGGGCAAGGGGTCCAAAAACATTCAGTACTTC.

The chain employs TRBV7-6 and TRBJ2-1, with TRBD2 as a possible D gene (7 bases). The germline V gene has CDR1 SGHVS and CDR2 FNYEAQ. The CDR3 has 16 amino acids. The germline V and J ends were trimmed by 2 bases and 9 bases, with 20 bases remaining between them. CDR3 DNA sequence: TGTGCCAGCAGCTTATTGGGGGGGCCTGTAAACGCTGAGCAGTTCTTC. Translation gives CASSLLGGPVNAEQFF.